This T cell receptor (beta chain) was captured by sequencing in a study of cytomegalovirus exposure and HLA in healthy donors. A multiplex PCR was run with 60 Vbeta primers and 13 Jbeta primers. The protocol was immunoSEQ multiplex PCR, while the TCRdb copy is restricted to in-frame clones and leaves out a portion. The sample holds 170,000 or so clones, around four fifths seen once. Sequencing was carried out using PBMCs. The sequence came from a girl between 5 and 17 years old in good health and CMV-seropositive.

The CDR3 DNA sequence: TGTGCCAGCAGCTTGTTACAGGGGGTGGACACTGAAGCTTTCTTT. Encoded protein: CASSLLQGVDTEAFF. The chain has TRBV7-9 and TRBJ1-1; the match to TRBD1 covers 8 bases. This CDR3 is 15 amino acids long. The V and J ends lost 3 bases and 3 bases, in that order; junction bases with no gene match: 6. CDR1 and CDR2 (germline): SEHNR, FQNEAQ (reference sequence). The full variable domain, with the rest looked up from reference TRBV7-9 and TRBJ1-1, is DTGVSQNPRHKITKRGQNVTFRCDPISEHNRLYWYRQTLGQGPEFLTYFQNEAQLEKSRLLSDRFSAERPKGSFSTLEIQRTEQGDSAMYLCASSLLQGVDTEAFFGQGTRLTVV.